The rows below give T cell receptor beta chains drawn from one sample of a study of T cells in Graves' hyperthyroidism and ophthalmopathy. TCRdb used MiXCR to reprocess the multiplex PCR reads, holding one entry per CDR3 protein. The sample holds 300,000 or so distinct CDR3 sequences; 15% to 20% are singletons and the top ten take over 50%. The sequencing sample was made of blood. The receptors come from a woman aged 60-75 years with Graves' ophthalmopathy. The CDR3 runs from the conserved cysteine through the conserved F or W. Fields, in order: J gene, V gene, D gene, CDR3 protein. The D gene is left open where the match is weak.

TRBJ1-3 | TRBV7-9 | NA | CAYRGYSGNTIYF
TRBJ2-7 | TRBV12-5 | NA | CASGLGNLPYEQYF
TRBJ2-5 | TRBV29-1 | TRBD1 | CSGLDRGETQYF
TRBJ2-7 | TRBV30 | TRBD2 | CAWRAGGYTGEQYF
TRBJ2-5 | TRBV7-8 | TRBD2 | CASSLAPALVRAGGEETQYF
TRBJ2-3 | TRBV7-9 | NA | CASSIISGRTAFTDTQYF
TRBJ1-2 | TRBV28 | NA | CASRVEDRNYGYTF
TRBJ1-6 | TRBV5-5 | TRBD1 | CASSAGQLNSPLHF
TRBJ2-7 | TRBV27 | TRBD1 | CASSWTGAYEQYF
TRBJ2-7 | TRBV20-1 | TRBD2 | CSASGGLAGGGEQYF
TRBJ1-1 | TRBV27 | NA | CASSVQGPNTEAFF
TRBJ1-5 | TRBV6-1 | NA | CASSGQANQPQHF
TRBJ2-3 | TRBV28 | NA | CASSLGPLWDTQYF
TRBJ2-1 | TRBV28 | TRBD2 | CASSLSSGIVEQFF
TRBJ1-1 | TRBV29-1 | NA | CSVGQRLMNTEAFF
TRBJ2-1 | TRBV15 | TRBD1 | CATSRETGDDEQFF
TRBJ2-2 | TRBV4-3 | TRBD1 | CASSQSRQGTGELFF
TRBJ1-5 | TRBV10-3 | TRBD1 | CAISEGQGRQPQHF
TRBJ1-4 | TRBV3-1 | TRBD1 | CASSQEGTAGKLFF
TRBJ2-1 | TRBV28 | NA | CASSPGSFVLEQFF
TRBJ2-7 | TRBV10-2 | NA | CASRGGSGTYEQYF
TRBJ2-1 | TRBV4-3 | NA | CASSHIGIYNEQFF
TRBJ2-7 | TRBV28 | NA | CASSLPRGAGPYEQYF
TRBJ2-5 | TRBV7-2 | NA | CASSSGGRETQYF
TRBJ1-2 | TRBV20-1 | NA | CSARVGVGYTF
TRBJ2-6 | TRBV7-3 | NA | CASSSGAGANVLTF
TRBJ2-7 | TRBV6-1 | TRBD2 | CASSHAARGATYEQYF
TRBJ1-6 | TRBV2 | NA | CASRLLAGNSPLHF
TRBJ1-4 | TRBV18 | NA | CASSPLQEKNEKLFF
TRBJ2-1 | TRBV12-3/TRBV12-4 | TRBD2 | CASRETAAGDNEQFF
TRBJ2-2 | TRBV14 | TRBD2 | CASSFGRTNTGELFF
TRBJ2-5 | TRBV29-1 | NA | CSVEDRGLGETQYF
TRBJ2-7 | TRBV6-2/TRBV6-3 | TRBD2 | CASRYLIAGGTTYEQYF
TRBJ2-7 | TRBV11-2 | NA | CASSLTDRTYYEQYF
TRBJ2-7 | TRBV5-1 | TRBD2 | CASSPSGREYEQYF
TRBJ2-1 | TRBV12-3/TRBV12-4 | NA | CASKSVNEQFF
TRBJ1-1 | TRBV19 | NA | CASSFQEVEAFF
TRBJ2-5 | TRBV2 | NA | CASSASLREETQYF
TRBJ1-4 | TRBV28 | TRBD1 | CASSPDRGLSNEKLFF